The rows below give T cell receptor beta chains drawn from one sample of a study of T cells after yellow fever vaccination. MiXCR, applied by TCRdb to the 5' RACE reads, yields one record per CDR3 protein. The sample holds 300,000 to 400,000 distinct CDR3 sequences; 8.7% are singletons and the top ten take under 20%. Specimen: PBMCs, collected on the day of the first yellow fever vaccination. The receptors derive from a man aged 18 to 30 who received the YFV17D yellow fever vaccine. The CDR3 runs from the conserved cysteine through the conserved F or W. A D gene is named only where the DNA matches it firmly. The listing skips clone size in some rows; elsewhere it reads once, few, many or a size class.

>TRBV7-9|TRBJ2-1|TRBD2|NA
TGTGCCAGCAGGCCTAGCGGGGGGTACAATGAGCAGTTCTTC
CASRPSGGYNEQFF
>TRBV5-1|TRBJ2-2|NA|NA
TGCGCCAGCAGCTTCGAGGGGGGCGCCGGGGAGCTGTTTTTT
CASSFEGGAGELFF
>TRBV12-3/TRBV12-4|TRBJ2-5|NA|few
TGTGCCAGCCGCTGGACGGACCAAGAGACCCAGTACTTC
CASRWTDQETQYF
>TRBV24-1|TRBJ2-1|NA|NA
TGTGCCACCCGACGGGGGGCTTACAATGAGCAGTTCTTC
CATRRGAYNEQFF
>TRBV10-3|TRBJ2-3|NA|few
TGTGCCATCACCGCGAATGGGGTAGATAGCACAGATACGCAGTATTTT
CAITANGVDSTDTQYF
>TRBV19|TRBJ1-2|NA|many
TGTGCCAGTAGTAGCCCACGGGGTAACTATGGCTACACCTTC
CASSSPRGNYGYTF
>TRBV6-6|TRBJ1-1|NA|NA
TGTGCCAGCAGTGGGCCAGGGTGGGCTTTCTTT
CASSGPGWAFF
>TRBV3-1|TRBJ2-1|NA|few
TGTGCCAGCAGCCAAGGACGAGCAGTCCCAAATGAGCAGTTCTTC
CASSQGRAVPNEQFF
>TRBV6-1|TRBJ2-1|NA|NA
TGTGCCAGCACCGACCCGGGGTACAATGAGCAGTTCTTC
CASTDPGYNEQFF
>TRBV7-2|TRBJ1-2|NA|few
TGTGCCAGCAGCTCCCGGGGCGGAAACTATGGCTACACCTTC
CASSSRGGNYGYTF
>TRBV6-6|TRBJ1-5|NA|NA
TGTGCCAGCAGTTACGGGGAACAGCCCCAGCATTTT
CASSYGEQPQHF
>TRBV5-1|TRBJ2-3|NA|many
TGCGCCAGCAGCTCCGGACTGAACACAGATACGCAGTATTTT
CASSSGLNTDTQYF
>TRBV5-1|TRBJ2-1|TRBD2|many
TGCGCCAGCAGCTTTGAGCGGGGAGTCTACAATGAGCAGTTCTTC
CASSFERGVYNEQFF
>TRBV9|TRBJ2-3|NA|few
TGTGCCAGCAGCGTAACCGTGGCCGATACGCAGTATTTT
CASSVTVADTQYF
>TRBV4-2|TRBJ1-5|NA|few
TGTGCCAGCAGCCAAGACATGGGTGTATTCAATCAGCCCCAGCATTTT
CASSQDMGVFNQPQHF
>TRBV4-2|TRBJ2-1|NA|many
TGTGCCAGCAGCCAAGATTCCCTTCTCAATGAGCAGTTCTTC
CASSQDSLLNEQFF
>TRBV5-6|TRBJ2-5|TRBD2|NA
TGTGCCAGCAGCACACGAGCGGGGGGATCGTCCCAAGAGACCCAGTACTTC
CASSTRAGGSSQETQYF
>TRBV5-5|TRBJ1-6|TRBD1|NA
TGTGCCAGCAGCTTCACAGGGGCGACAGATTCACCCCTCCACTTT
CASSFTGATDSPLHF
>TRBV18|TRBJ2-5|NA|few
TGTGCCAGCTCACCACAGTTTCAAGAGACCCAGTACTTC
CASSPQFQETQYF
>TRBV27|TRBJ1-5|TRBD1|NA
TGTGCCAGCAGTTTGTATGGGACAGGGGTGGATCAGCCCCAGCATTTT
CASSLYGTGVDQPQHF
>TRBV2|TRBJ1-1|NA|many
TGTGCCAGCAGTGACTGGCGTGGAAACACTGAAGCTTTCTTT
CASSDWRGNTEAFF
>TRBV4-1|TRBJ1-4|NA|few
TGCGCCAGCAGGAACCCTTCCCGGGGGGGGGCGGAAAAACTGTTTTTT
CASRNPSRGGAEKLFF
>TRBV12-3/TRBV12-4|TRBJ2-2|NA|NA
TGTGCCAGCAGTTTTCTACGGACCGGGGAGCTGTTTTTT
CASSFLRTGELFF
>TRBV7-9|TRBJ1-1|TRBD1|few
TGTGCCAGCAGCCCCTACAGGGACAGGGGTAACACTGAAGCTTTCTTT
CASSPYRDRGNTEAFF
>TRBV7-9|TRBJ2-1|NA|NA
TGTGCCAGCAGGTCCCAGGTACGGAGTTACAATGAGCAGTTCTTC
CASRSQVRSYNEQFF
>TRBV7-2|TRBJ1-6|NA|few
TGTGCCAGCAGCTTACTTTCCGGGGCTATCTATAATTCACCCCTCCACTTT
CASSLLSGAIYNSPLHF
>TRBV27|TRBJ1-2|NA|NA
TGTGCCAGCAGCCCAGCGGGGGACGGCTACACCTTC
CASSPAGDGYTF
>TRBV4-1|TRBJ1-6|NA|NA
TGCGCCAGCAGCCAAGATTGGAGTAGGGGACCCCATTCACCCCTCCACTTT
CASSQDWSRGPHSPLHF
>TRBV15|TRBJ2-2|NA|NA
TGTGCCACCAGCAGAGATCTGGTGGGGGCGAACACCGGGGAGCTGTTTTTT
CATSRDLVGANTGELFF
>TRBV10-2|TRBJ2-7|NA|many
TGCGCCAGCCAAGAGCCCTCGGGGACCTTCTACGAGCAGTACTTC
CASQEPSGTFYEQYF
>TRBV6-2/TRBV6-3|TRBJ2-6|NA|NA
TGTGCCAGCATAGGACAAGCGACTGGGGCCAACGTCCTGACTTTC
CASIGQATGANVLTF
>TRBV30|TRBJ2-7|NA|many
TGTGCCTGGAGCTCCCTGGTGGAGCAGTACTTC
CAWSSLVEQYF
>TRBV5-8|TRBJ2-1|NA|many
TGTGCCAGCAGCTTCGGTACCAACAATGAGCAGTTCTTC
CASSFGTNNEQFF
>TRBV13|TRBJ2-5|NA|few
TGTGCCAGCAGCTTGCGGAGGGAGAGGGAGACCCAGTACTTC
CASSLRRERETQYF
>TRBV14|TRBJ2-6|NA|NA
TGTGCCAGCAGCCAAGCTAGTCTGGTTTGGGGGGCCAACGTCCTGACTTTC
CASSQASLVWGANVLTF
>TRBV5-4|TRBJ2-3|TRBD1|NA
TGTGCCAGCAGCTTGGCGGGACAGGGGGCACGGGATACGCAGTATTTT
CASSLAGQGARDTQYF
>TRBV10-3|TRBJ1-1|NA|NA
TGTGCCATCTGCGCCAACTGGGACACTGAAGCTTTCTTT
CAICANWDTEAFF
>TRBV11-2|TRBJ1-5|TRBD1|NA
TGTGCCAGCAGCTTAGATAAGGGACAGGGGGCATGTCAGCCCCAGCATTTT
CASSLDKGQGACQPQHF
>TRBV6-1|TRBJ2-1|NA|many
TGTGCCAGCAGTCCTACTTACGGGGGACAGTTTAATGAGCAGTTCTTC
CASSPTYGGQFNEQFF
>TRBV7-9|TRBJ1-3|NA|NA
TGTGCCAGCAGCTTTGAAACCGGCTCTGGAAACACCATATATTTT
CASSFETGSGNTIYF
>TRBV5-1|TRBJ1-3|NA|NA
TGCGCCAGCAGCCTCACCATCGGAAACACCATATATTTT
CASSLTIGNTIYF
>TRBV30|TRBJ2-3|NA|many
TGTGCCTGGAGCAGGGCAGATACGCAGTATTTT
CAWSRADTQYF
>TRBV4-3|TRBJ2-3|TRBD2|few
TGCGCCAGCAGCCAATTAGAGCGGGGGGGGGAGGATACGCAGTATTTT
CASSQLERGGEDTQYF
>TRBV12-3/TRBV12-4|TRBJ2-5|NA|many
TGTGCCAGCAGAACGGACGGGGGACTGGGGACCCAGTACTTC
CASRTDGGLGTQYF
>TRBV7-3|TRBJ2-1|TRBD2|few
TGTGCCAGCAGCTTAAGGAGCGGGGGGGCGAATGAGCAGTTCTTC
CASSLRSGGANEQFF
>TRBV27|TRBJ1-6|NA|many
TGTGCCAGCAGTCAGGGACACCAGAATTCACCCCTCCACTTT
CASSQGHQNSPLHF
>TRBV3-1|TRBJ2-3|NA|many
TGTGCCAGCAGGGAGCAGTATTTT
CASREQYF
>TRBV6-2/TRBV6-3|TRBJ1-2|NA|few
TGTGCCAGCAGTTATTCGAGCTTTATCTTCATGGGGACCGCCGTCAATGGCTACACCTTC
CASSYSSFIFMGTAVNGYTF
>TRBV7-3|TRBJ1-2|TRBD1|few
TGTGCCAGCACCTCGGACAGGGGCTATGGCTACACCTTC
CASTSDRGYGYTF
>TRBV7-9|TRBJ2-1|TRBD2|NA
TGTGCCAGCAGCCCCCCGAGCGGGGGATACAATGAGCAGTTCTTC
CASSPPSGGYNEQFF
>TRBV28|TRBJ2-1|TRBD1|few
TGTGCCAGCAGTTCTGACAGGGAAAGCCTTTACAATGAGCAGTTCTTC
CASSSDRESLYNEQFF
>TRBV19|TRBJ1-5|NA|few
TGTGCCAGTAGTATAATCCGCCAGGCCGGAGCGTTGAGCAATCAGCCCCAGCATTTT
CASSIIRQAGALSNQPQHF
>TRBV10-3|TRBJ2-1|TRBD2|many
TGTGCCACCCTACCTAGCGGGGGGACGGGCGAGCAGTTCTTC
CATLPSGGTGEQFF